The 18 T cell receptor beta chains in this list originate from one sample, sequenced in a study of cytomegalovirus exposure and HLA in healthy donors. PCR used 60 Vbeta primers and 13 Jbeta primers. Using immunoSEQ multiplex PCR, the repertoire was profiled, and TCRdb retains in-frame clones only, with some absent. Of roughly 70,000 clones in the sample, roughly two thirds were seen once. Sequenced sample: PBMCs. The receptors here all came from a male donor in good health and CMV-seropositive.

This chain joins TRBV5-8 and TRBJ1-5; tentatively, D is TRBD1 (5 bases). Germline lookup yields CDR1 SGHTS and CDR2 YDEGEE. With 0 bases removed from V and 4 bases from J, the gap between germline ends came to 8 bases. This CDR3 region has 14 residues. Here the CDR3 reads CASSLDQGNQPQHF. In nucleotides, the CDR3 is TGTGCCAGCAGCTTGGACCAGGGTAATCAGCCCCAGCATTTT. The whole variable domain, filled in from reference TRBV5-8 and TRBJ1-5, reads EAGVTQSPTHLIKTRGQQATLRCSPISGHTSVYWYQQALGLGLQFLLWYDEGEERNRGNFPPRFSGRQFPNYSSELNVNALELEDSALYLCASSLDQGNQPQHFGDGTRLSIL.

This clone was seen more than once but under ten times. This rearrangement joins TRBV30 to TRBJ2-4; TRBD2 matches 11 bases. With V trimmed by 3 bases and J by 8 bases, 15 bases remained unmatched. The germline V gene has CDR1 GTSNPN and CDR2 SVGIG (reference sequence). The CDR3 is 17 amino acids. The CDR3 DNA is TGTGCCTGGAGCCGTGGGGCTAGCGGGAGGATTTTGGACATTCAGTACTTC. Encoded protein: CAWSRGASGRILDIQYF.

This chain links TRBV18 with TRBJ1-3; the D gene is possibly TRBD1 (6 bases). The germline V gene encodes CDR1 KGHSH and CDR2 LQKENI. There are 16 residues in the CDR3. The V end lost 5 bases, the J end lost 0 bases, and 14 bases lay between the germline ends. As DNA, the CDR3 is TGTGCCAGCTCAACAGAGACAGGCTTCTCTGGAAACACCATATATTTT. This gives the protein CASSTETGFSGNTIYF. Based on the CDR3 plus reference TRBV18 and TRBJ1-3, the full variable domain is NAGVMQNPRHLVRRRGQEARLRCSPMKGHSHVYWYRQLPEEGLKFMVYLQKENIIDESGMPKERFSAEFPKEGPSILRIQQVVRGDSAAYFCASSTETGFSGNTIYFGEGSWLTVV.

The chain joins TRBV11-3 to TRBJ2-1, with a weak D call TRBD1 (5 bases). The CDR3 has 14 amino acids. Looked up from germline, CDR1 is SGHNT and CDR2 is YENEEA. V was clipped by 0 bases and J by 6 bases, with 9 bases between them. The CDR3 DNA follows: TGTGCCAGCAGCTTAGAGGGGCGGAGCAATGAGCAGTTCTTC. As protein: CASSLEGRSNEQFF.

The chain links TRBV2 to TRBJ2-7, with D maybe TRBD1 (6 bases). V lost 2 bases to trimming and J lost 12 bases, with 14 bases between them. The length of the CDR3 is 12 residues. CDR1 and CDR2 (germline): SNHLY, FYNNEI. The CDR3 sequence: CASSELGAGWYF. For the CDR3, the DNA is TGTGCCAGCAGTGAACTGGGGGCAGGGTGGTACTTC.

This chain joins TRBV19 and TRBJ1-1, with TRBD1 as a possible D gene (6 bases). This CDR3 is 12 amino acids long. Trimming stripped 10 bases from V and 3 bases from J, with 12 bases between. Germline CDR1 LNHDA, CDR2 SQIVND (reference sequence). CDR3 sequence: CATGQPHTEAFF. In nucleotides, the CDR3 is TGTGCCACCGGACAGCCCCACACTGAAGCTTTCTTT.

The chain combines TRBV7-9 with TRBJ2-7, with D possibly TRBD1 on 5 matching bases. The ends were cut back, 5 bases at V and 6 bases at J, with 17 bases in the middle. The CDR3 consists of 14 residues. CDR1 is SEHNR and CDR2 is FQNEAQ in the germline V gene (reference sequence). CDR3 sequence (DNA): TGTGCCAGCAGCCCAGTCCAGGGAAGATCCGAGCAGTACTTC. This codes for CASSPVQGRSEQYF.

The chain carries TRBV7-9 and TRBJ1-5; D is undetermined. V shed 1 base and J shed 7 bases, with 14 bases lying between them. This CDR3 region has 15 residues. Germline assignment: CDR1 SEHNR and CDR2 FQNEAQ (reference sequence). The CDR3, as DNA: TGTGCCAGCAGCTTAGTGGGAGGGATAAACCAGCCCCAGCATTTT. Translating it yields CASSLVGGINQPQHF.

The CDR3 protein is CASSNRDRGKNSPLHF. The CDR3 DNA reads as TGTGCCAGCAGCAACCGGGACAGGGGGAAAAATTCACCCCTCCACTTT. The chain joins TRBV13 to TRBJ1-6; TRBD1 aligns across 11 bases. Germline V gene lookup returns CDR1 PRHDT and CDR2 FYEKMQ (reference sequence). This CDR3 is 16 amino acids long. The trim removed 5 bases at V and 7 bases at J, leaving 7 bases unmatched.

The J gene is TRBJ1-5, the V gene TRBV28, with TRBD1 as a possible D gene (6 bases). The CDR3 contains 15 residues. Germline V gene data show CDR1 as MDHEN and CDR2 as SYDVKM. V dropped 7 bases and J dropped 4 bases, with 17 bases sitting between them. CDR3: CASNLAGARNQPQHF. CDR3 in DNA: TGTGCCAGCAACCTAGCAGGGGCGCGGAATCAGCCCCAGCATTTT.

This chain uses TRBV19 with TRBJ2-1; 16 nucleotides align to TRBD2. V dropped 6 bases and J dropped 2; count of bases not matched to a gene: 4. This CDR3 has 17 amino acids. In germline, CDR1 is LNHDA, CDR2 SQIVND (reference sequence). Here the CDR3 DNA reads TGTGCCAGTAGCCGAGGGACTAGCGGGAGGGCCTACAATGAGCAGTTCTTC. Translating gives CASSRGTSGRAYNEQFF.

The chain couples TRBV4-1 to TRBJ2-1; possibly TRBD1 for D (5 bases). The germline V and J ends were trimmed by 1 base and 9 bases, with 16 bases remaining between them. This CDR3 is 15 amino acids long. Germline values: CDR1 MGHRA, CDR2 YSYEKL. The CDR3 sequence: CASSQASYRLGEQFF. The CDR3 DNA reads as TGCGCCAGCAGCCAAGCTTCCTACAGGTTAGGTGAGCAGTTCTTC.

This clone has more than one count but fewer than ten. The chain recombines TRBV5-1 with TRBJ1-1, with D uncertain. CDR1 and CDR2 from the germline V gene are SGHRS and YFSETQ. The V end was cut by 0 bases, the J end by 6 bases, with 15 bases between. CDR3 size: 15 residues. CDR3 sequence reads: CASSLASLSFSEAFF. The CDR3 DNA reads as TGCGCCAGCAGCTTGGCGTCGTTGAGTTTTTCTGAAGCTTTCTTT.

In its sample, this clone was seen a few times. J is TRBJ2-1 and V is TRBV9, with D tentatively TRBD2 (5 bases). The CDR3 loop spans 12 amino acids. V was trimmed by 2 bases and J by 10 bases, leaving 10 bases between them. The V gene's germline CDR1 is SGDLS and CDR2 YYNGEE. The CDR3 here is CASSVTEGEQFF. In nucleotides, the CDR3 is TGTGCCAGCAGCGTTACAGAGGGCGAGCAGTTCTTC.

This rearrangement joins TRBV13 to TRBJ2-5; the D gene is possibly TRBD1 (5 bases). The CDR3 contains 14 residues. V shed 5 bases and J shed 2 bases, with 12 bases lying between them. Germline V CDR1 and CDR2: PRHDT, FYEKMQ (reference sequence). In DNA, the CDR3 is TGTGCCAGCAGCCAAGGGGCCAAACAAGAGACCCAGTACTTC. Its translation: CASSQGAKQETQYF.

The J gene is TRBJ1-1, the V gene TRBV5-6, with 8 bases lining up with TRBD1. This CDR3 is 14 amino acids long. Germline V gene data show CDR1 as SGHDT and CDR2 as YYEEEE. V was clipped by 4 bases and J by 1 base; unmatched bases: 3. The CDR3 reads CASSRDRSNTEAFF. In nucleotides, the CDR3 is TGTGCCAGCAGCCGGGACAGGTCGAACACTGAAGCTTTCTTT.

The chain couples TRBV27 to TRBJ2-7; TRBD1 agrees at 9 bases. The CDR3 totals 14 residues. Germline V CDR1 and CDR2: MNHEY, SMNVEV (reference sequence). V gave up 5 bases and J gave up 4 bases; unmatched junction bases: 6. For the CDR3, the DNA is TGTGCCAGCAGTAGAACCGGGACAGGGTACGAGCAGTACTTC. This translates into CASSRTGTGYEQYF.

By share, this clone ranks as medium-sized. The chain recombines TRBV7-9 with TRBJ1-3; 7 nucleotides match TRBD1. The V segment lost 5 bases and the J segment 3 bases; nucleotides outside the gene matches: 4. This CDR3 has 14 amino acids. Germline lookup yields CDR1 SEHNR and CDR2 FQNEAQ (reference sequence). In DNA form, the CDR3 reads TGTGCCAGCAGCGAGACAGGGAGTGGAAACACCATATATTTT. Protein product: CASSETGSGNTIYF.